This T cell receptor (beta chain) emerged from a study of human T cells and chemical hapten exposure (dated by TCRdb to the early 2020s). Regarding the study in general: Libraries were combined into a pool for sequencing, and differences in TCR yield between samples came mainly from small differences in library volumes within the pool. In alopecia patients, the study followed how the peripheral blood TCR repertoire changed in vivo over primary and secondary sensitization to diphenylcyclopropenone (DPC), a hapten. Both TCR alpha and TCR beta chains were sequenced from each blood RNA sample.

General study outcomes and caveats: After repeated subsampling, the strength of the expansion versus patch-test correlation and the threshold at which it became significant changed. The number of TCRs above 1 in 1000 frequency did not change with DPC sensitization; there was no evidence of global repertoire structure alterations.

The library relied on 5' RACE. Sequencing took place on an Illumina MiSeq. During library preparation, unique molecular identifiers were attached to individual cDNA molecules so that TCRs could be counted in a quantitative, reproducible way. In the source study's methods: The median number of TCRs per sample was around 100,000, ranging from about 20,000 to 690,600. The Decombinator software suite was used to annotate the V, J and CDR3 of the TCR reads. For the PS versus PT1 abundance plots, all samples were subsampled to the same number of TCRs (28,000). Expanded TCRs were defined as absent before sensitization and observed at least eight times at the 2-week time point. TCRdb redid the processing of the public reads, applying fastp at Q25 and MiXCR, and retained in-frame beta chains. Here each entry gathers all rows of one CDR3 protein and keeps the most common genes and DNA. TCRdb's processing, not the authors' own work, is the source of the V and J calls. The sample records some 150,000 distinct CDR3 sequences, roughly 4% of which are singletons. The top ten clonotypes cover about 1.3% of the sample.

Total RNA was extracted from unfractionated whole blood that had been collected in Tempus Blood RNA tubes. Roughly 5 healthy volunteers were used as TCR sequencing controls and were bled at day 0, 2 weeks and 6 weeks. This clonotype has a count of ten or more. Its antigen has not been determined. The record has no base qualities; no much larger clone is one base away. Its CDR3 holds 12 amino acids, cysteine through phenylalanine. Of all the DNA, just the CDR3 is kept, 36 bases in frame from base 1. CDR1 and CDR2 are drawn from the germline V gene: KGHDR, SFDVKD. V is pared back by 3 bases and J by 3 bases, with 4 bases lying between the germline termini.

This TCR derives from a female donor in good health. The chain employs TRBV24-1 and TRBJ1-2, with no reliable assignment of the D segment. The CDR3: CATSDPYYGYTF. The bases read TGTGCCACCAGTGATCCGTACTATGGCTACACCTTC.